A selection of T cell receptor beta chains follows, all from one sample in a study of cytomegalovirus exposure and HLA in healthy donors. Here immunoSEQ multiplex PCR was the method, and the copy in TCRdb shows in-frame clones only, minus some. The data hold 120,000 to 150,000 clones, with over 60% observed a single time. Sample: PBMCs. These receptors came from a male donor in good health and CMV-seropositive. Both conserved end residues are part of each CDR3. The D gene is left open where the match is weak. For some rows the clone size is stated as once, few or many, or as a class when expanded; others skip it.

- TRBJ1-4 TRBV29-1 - TGCAGCGTTGTTGAGGGCAGTGAAAAACTGTTTTTT CSVVEGSEKLFF
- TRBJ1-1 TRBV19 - TGTGCCAGTATGGGCAGGGTGCACTCGGCTTTCTTT CASMGRVHSAFF
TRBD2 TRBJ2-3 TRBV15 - TGTGCCACCAGCAGAGACGGACTAGCGGGTTTTTCCACAGATACGCAGTATTTT CATSRDGLAGFSTDTQYF
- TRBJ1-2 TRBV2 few TGTGCCAGCAGTCAGGCAGGGTACAACTATGGCTACACCTTC CASSQAGYNYGYTF
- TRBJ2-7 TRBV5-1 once TGCGCCAGCAGTCATAGTTACGAGCAGTACTTC CASSHSYEQYF
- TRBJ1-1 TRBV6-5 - TGTGCCAGCAGTTACGAGGTCATGAACACTGAAGCTTTCTTT CASSYEVMNTEAFF
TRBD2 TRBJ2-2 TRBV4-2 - TGTGCCAGCAGCCAGCTGGCGAGCGGGGAAACCGGGGAGCTGTTTTTT CASSQLASGETGELFF
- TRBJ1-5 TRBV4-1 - TGCGCCAGCAGCCAAGATCGGGGTTACAATCAGCCCCAGCATTTT CASSQDRGYNQPQHF
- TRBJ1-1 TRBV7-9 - TGTGCCAGCAGCTTGCGGGGTTCGACTGAAGCTTTCTTT CASSLRGSTEAFF
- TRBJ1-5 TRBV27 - TGTGCCAGCAGTTTGTTCCAAAGCAATCAGCCCCAGCATTTT CASSLFQSNQPQHF
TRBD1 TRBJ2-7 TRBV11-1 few TGTGCCAGCAGCTTAGGGGGACAGAGCTACGAGCAGTACTTC CASSLGGQSYEQYF
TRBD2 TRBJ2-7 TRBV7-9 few TGTTCCAGCAGCTTAGGGTGGGAGGGGACCTACGAGCAGTACTTC CSSSLGWEGTYEQYF
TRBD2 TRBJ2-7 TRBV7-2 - TGTGCCAGCAGCTTAGCATGGGGGGGGGACGACGAGCAGTACTTC CASSLAWGGDDEQYF
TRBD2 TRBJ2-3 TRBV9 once TGTGCCAGCAGCAGTACCCCCGGGACTAGTCATTTAGATACGCAGTATTTT CASSSTPGTSHLDTQYF
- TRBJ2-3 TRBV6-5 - TGTGCCAGCAGTTGGGGTAGCGGTGACACAGATACGCAGTATTTT CASSWGSGDTDTQYF
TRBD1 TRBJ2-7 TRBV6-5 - TGTGCCAGCAGTCTTGGACAGGTCTACGAGCAGTACTTC CASSLGQVYEQYF
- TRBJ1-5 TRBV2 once TGTGCCAGCATGCTAGATTGGGGGGGCAATCAGCCCCAGCATTTT CASMLDWGGNQPQHF
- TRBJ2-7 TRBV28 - TGTGCCAGCAGTGGCCCTAGCGTTAGGGGCGACGAGCAGTACTTC CASSGPSVRGDEQYF
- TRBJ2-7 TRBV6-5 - TGTGCCAGCAGTTCCCAAAGCTACGAGCAGTACTTC CASSSQSYEQYF
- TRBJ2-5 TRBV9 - TGTGCCAGCAGCGTAGGGTCGGTAAAAGAGACCCAGTACTTC CASSVGSVKETQYF
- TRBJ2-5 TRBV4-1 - TGCGCCAGCAGCCGGTTGCGTTTAGCCGGTGGGGAGACCCAGTACTTC CASSRLRLAGGETQYF